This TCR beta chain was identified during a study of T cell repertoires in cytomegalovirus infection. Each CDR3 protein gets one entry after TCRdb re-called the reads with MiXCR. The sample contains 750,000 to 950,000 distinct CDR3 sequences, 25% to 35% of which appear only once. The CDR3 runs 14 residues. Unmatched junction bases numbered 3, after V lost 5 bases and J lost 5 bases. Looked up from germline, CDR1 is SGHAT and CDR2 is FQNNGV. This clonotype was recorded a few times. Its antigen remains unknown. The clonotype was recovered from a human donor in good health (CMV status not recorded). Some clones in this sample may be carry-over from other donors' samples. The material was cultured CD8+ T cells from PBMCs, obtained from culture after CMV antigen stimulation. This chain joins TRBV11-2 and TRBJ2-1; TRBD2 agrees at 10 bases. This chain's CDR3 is CASSTSGANNEQFF. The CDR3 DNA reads TGTGCCAGCAGCACTAGCGGGGCAAACAATGAGCAGTTCTTC. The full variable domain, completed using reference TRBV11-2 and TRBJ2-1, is EAGVAQSPRYKIIEKRQSVAFWCNPISGHATLYWYQQILGQGPKLLIQFQNNGVVDDSQLPKDRFSAERLKGVDSTLKIQPAKLEDSAVYLCASSTSGANNEQFFGPGTRLTVL.